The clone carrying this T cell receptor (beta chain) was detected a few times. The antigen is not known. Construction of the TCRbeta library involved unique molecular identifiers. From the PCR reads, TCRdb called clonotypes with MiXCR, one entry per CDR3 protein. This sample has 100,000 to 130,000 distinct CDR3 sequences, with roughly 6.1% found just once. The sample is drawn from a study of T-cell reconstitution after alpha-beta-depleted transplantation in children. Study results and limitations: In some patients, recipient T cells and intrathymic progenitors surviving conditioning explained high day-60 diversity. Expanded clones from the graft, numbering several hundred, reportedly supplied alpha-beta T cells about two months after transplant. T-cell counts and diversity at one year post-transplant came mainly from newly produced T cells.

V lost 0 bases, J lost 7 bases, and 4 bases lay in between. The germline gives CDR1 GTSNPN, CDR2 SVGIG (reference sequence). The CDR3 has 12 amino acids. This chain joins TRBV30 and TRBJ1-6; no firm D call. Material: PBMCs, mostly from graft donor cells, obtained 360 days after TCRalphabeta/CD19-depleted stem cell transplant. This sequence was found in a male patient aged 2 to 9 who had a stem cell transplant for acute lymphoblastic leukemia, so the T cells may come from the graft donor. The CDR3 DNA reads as TGTGCCTGGAGTGTCAGGAATTCACCCCTCCACTTT. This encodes CAWSVRNSPLHF.